This is a list of T cell receptor beta chains from one sample in a study of blood T cell repertoires in COVID-19. Sequencing was performed with immunoSEQ multiplex PCR; in TCRdb, only in-frame clones are kept and a portion is missing. The repertoire consists of fewer than 120,000 clones, with just over 75% occurring once and the leading ten covering approximately 3.9%. The sample was peripheral blood. The receptors originated from a woman older than 75 with acute or convalescent COVID-19. Each CDR3 is given with its conserved first and last residue. Fields, in order: clone size, J gene, D gene, V gene, CDR3 protein, CDR3 DNA. The D gene is left open where the match is weak. Part of the rows lack a size; the others show once, few, many or a class for expanded clones.

. TRBJ1-6 TRBD1 TRBV6-5 CASSRQGRYNSPLHF TGTGCCAGCAGCCGACAGGGACGGTATAATTCACCCCTCCACTTT
few TRBJ1-6 . TRBV7-9 CASSGDRTPYNSPLHF TGTGCCAGCAGCGGAGATAGGACTCCCTATAATTCACCCCTCCACTTT
. TRBJ1-4 TRBD1 TRBV5-6 CASSFTGGAQKLFF TGTGCCAGCAGCTTTACAGGGGGCGCGCAAAAACTGTTTTTT
. TRBJ2-3 TRBD2 TRBV5-4 CASSRGLESDTQYF TGTGCCAGCAGCAGGGGACTAGAATCAGATACGCAGTATTTT
. TRBJ2-1 . TRBV19 CASSNGPLTRPAVYNEQFF TGTGCCAGTAGTAATGGCCCCCTTACTCGGCCCGCGGTGTACAATGAGCAGTTCTTC
. TRBJ1-4 TRBD1 TRBV12-3/TRBV12-4 CASGDSRNEKLFF TGTGCCAGCGGGGACAGTCGGAATGAAAAACTGTTTTTT
few TRBJ2-7 . TRBV27 CASSREDAYEQYF TGTGCCAGCAGTAGGGAGGACGCCTACGAGCAGTACTTC
. TRBJ2-3 TRBD2 TRBV7-2 CASSLRLAGGADTQYF TGTGCCAGCAGCTTAAGGCTAGCGGGGGGAGCAGATACGCAGTATTTT
. TRBJ1-2 . TRBV24-1 CATSDPAVGSYGYTF TGTGCCACCAGTGATCCGGCCGTTGGGAGCTATGGCTACACCTTC
. TRBJ1-2 . TRBV18 CASSPAEVDGYTF TGTGCCAGCTCCCCCGCGGAGGTAGATGGCTACACCTTC
. TRBJ2-5 TRBD1 TRBV3-1/TRBV3-2 CASSQEQGAQYF TGTGCCAGCAGCCAAGAACAGGGGGCCCAGTACTTC
. TRBJ2-7 TRBD2 TRBV18 CASSPPGGSRRYEQYF TGTGCCAGCTCACCACCGGGCGGGAGTAGACGCTACGAGCAGTACTTC
. TRBJ2-7 TRBD1 TRBV7-8 CASIIGRTGTEQYF TGTGCCAGCATCATAGGCCGGACAGGAACCGAGCAGTACTTC
once TRBJ2-3 . TRBV3-1/TRBV3-2 CASSPRATDTQYF TGTGCCAGCAGCCCCAGGGCCACAGATACGCAGTATTTT
. TRBJ2-3 . TRBV5-4 CASTKSREDTQYF TGTGCCAGCACCAAAAGCCGGGAAGATACGCAGTATTTT
. TRBJ1-2 . TRBV11-2 CASSSGSANYGYTF TGTGCCAGCAGCTCCGGGTCAGCTAACTATGGCTACACCTTC
. TRBJ2-3 TRBD2 TRBV4-3 CASSQEGTSFRADTQYF TGCGCCAGCAGCCAAGAAGGGACTAGCTTTAGGGCAGATACGCAGTATTTT
. TRBJ1-6 . TRBV3-1/TRBV3-2 CASSHSSSPSPLHF TGTGCCAGCAGCCATTCAAGCTCTCCTTCACCCCTCCACTTT